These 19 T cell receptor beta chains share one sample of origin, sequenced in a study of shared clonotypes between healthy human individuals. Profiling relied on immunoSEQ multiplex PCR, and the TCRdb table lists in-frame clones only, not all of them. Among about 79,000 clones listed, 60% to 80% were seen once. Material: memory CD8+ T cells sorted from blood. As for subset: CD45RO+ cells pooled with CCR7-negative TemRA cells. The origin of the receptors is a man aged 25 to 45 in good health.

In DNA, the CDR3 is TGCGCCAGCAGCCAAGAAATTGCGGGGCGGGATGGCTACACCTTC. This sequence encodes CASSQEIAGRDGYTF. The chain couples TRBV4-3 to TRBJ1-2; tentative D call: TRBD1 (5 bases). The CDR3 extends over 15 amino acids. CDR1 is LGHNA, CDR2 YSLEER, per germline. V was trimmed by 0 bases and J by 6 bases, leaving 14 bases between them.

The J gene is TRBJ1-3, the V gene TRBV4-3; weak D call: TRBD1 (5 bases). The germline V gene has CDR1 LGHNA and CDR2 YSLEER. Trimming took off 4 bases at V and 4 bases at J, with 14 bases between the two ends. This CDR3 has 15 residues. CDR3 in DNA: TGCGCCAGCAGCCCAAACCGGGACGGCGGAAACACCATATATTTT. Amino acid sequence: CASSPNRDGGNTIYF.

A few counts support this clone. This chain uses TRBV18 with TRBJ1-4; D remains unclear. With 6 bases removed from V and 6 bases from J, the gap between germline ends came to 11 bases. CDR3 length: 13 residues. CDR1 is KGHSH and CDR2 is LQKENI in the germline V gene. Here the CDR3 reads CASSLGPDEKLFF. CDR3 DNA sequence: TGTGCCAGCTCCCTCGGGCCCGATGAAAAACTGTTTTTT.

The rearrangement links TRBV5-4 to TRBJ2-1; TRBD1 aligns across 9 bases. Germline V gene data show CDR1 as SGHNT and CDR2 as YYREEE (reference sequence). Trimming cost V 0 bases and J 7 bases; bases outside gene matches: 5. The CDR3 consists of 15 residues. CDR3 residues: CASSLEGQGQNEQFF. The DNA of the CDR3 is TGTGCCAGCAGCTTGGAGGGACAGGGACAAAATGAGCAGTTCTTC.

For the CDR3, the DNA is TGTGCCAGCAGTGGATCCACAGAGTACAATCAGCCCCAGCATTTT. It yields the protein CASSGSTEYNQPQHF. The chain carries TRBV25-1 and TRBJ1-5; D unresolved. V lost 4 bases and J lost 3, with 13 bases in between. The CDR3 sequence is 15 residues long. The germline gives CDR1 MGHDK, CDR2 SYGVNS.

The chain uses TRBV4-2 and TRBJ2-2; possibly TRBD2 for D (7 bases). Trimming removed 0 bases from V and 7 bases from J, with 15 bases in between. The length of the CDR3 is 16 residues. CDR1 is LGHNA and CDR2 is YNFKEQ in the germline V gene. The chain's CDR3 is CASSQDRGAGIGELFF. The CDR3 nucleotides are TGTGCCAGCAGCCAAGATCGGGGGGCGGGGATCGGGGAGCTGTTTTTT.

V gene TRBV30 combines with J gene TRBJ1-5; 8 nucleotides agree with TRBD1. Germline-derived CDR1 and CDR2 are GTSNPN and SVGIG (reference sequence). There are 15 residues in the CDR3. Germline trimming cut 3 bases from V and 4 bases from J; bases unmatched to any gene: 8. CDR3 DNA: TGTGCCTGGAGACTCCCCGGGACAGGTAATCAGCCCCAGCATTTT. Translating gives CAWRLPGTGNQPQHF.

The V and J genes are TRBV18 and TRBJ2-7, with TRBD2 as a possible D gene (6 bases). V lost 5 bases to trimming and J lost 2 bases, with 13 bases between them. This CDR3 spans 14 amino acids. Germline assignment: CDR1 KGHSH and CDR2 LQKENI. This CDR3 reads CASSTTGAAYEQYF. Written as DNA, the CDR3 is TGTGCCAGCTCAACAACGGGAGCCGCCTACGAGCAGTACTTC.

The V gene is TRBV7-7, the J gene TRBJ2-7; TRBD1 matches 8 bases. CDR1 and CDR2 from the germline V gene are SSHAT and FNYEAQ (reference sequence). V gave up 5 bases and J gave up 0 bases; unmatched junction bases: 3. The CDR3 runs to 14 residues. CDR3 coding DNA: TGTGCCAGCAGCCAAGACAGGGGCTCCTACGAGCAGTACTTC. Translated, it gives CASSQDRGSYEQYF.

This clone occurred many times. The CDR3 DNA follows: TGCAGCGCCGCTTCCAAAAACATTCAGTACTTC. Translating gives CSAASKNIQYF. This chain connects TRBV29-1 to TRBJ2-4; D is undetermined. The CDR3 runs 11 residues. Germline V gene lookup returns CDR1 SQVTM and CDR2 ANQGSEA. Trimming shortened V by 7 bases and J by 2 bases, and 6 bases separated the two germline ends.

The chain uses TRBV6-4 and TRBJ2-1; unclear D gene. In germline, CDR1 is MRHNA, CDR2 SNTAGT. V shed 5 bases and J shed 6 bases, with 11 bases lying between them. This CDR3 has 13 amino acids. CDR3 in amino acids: CASSTTRGNEQFF. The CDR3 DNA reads TGTGCCAGCAGTACTACCCGTGGCAATGAGCAGTTCTTC.

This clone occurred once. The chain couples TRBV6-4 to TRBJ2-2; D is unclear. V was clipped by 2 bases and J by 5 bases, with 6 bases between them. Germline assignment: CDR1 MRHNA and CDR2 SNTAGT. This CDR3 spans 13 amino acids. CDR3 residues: CASSDDVTGELFF. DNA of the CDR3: TGTGCCAGCAGTGACGATGTGACCGGGGAGCTGTTTTTT.

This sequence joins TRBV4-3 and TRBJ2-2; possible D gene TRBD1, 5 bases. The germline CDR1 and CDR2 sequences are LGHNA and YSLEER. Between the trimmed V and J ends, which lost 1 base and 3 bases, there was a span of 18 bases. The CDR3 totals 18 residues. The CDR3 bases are TGCGCCAGCAGCCAAGCGAGGACCCTACCCAGGGACACCGGGGAGCTGTTTTTT. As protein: CASSQARTLPRDTGELFF.

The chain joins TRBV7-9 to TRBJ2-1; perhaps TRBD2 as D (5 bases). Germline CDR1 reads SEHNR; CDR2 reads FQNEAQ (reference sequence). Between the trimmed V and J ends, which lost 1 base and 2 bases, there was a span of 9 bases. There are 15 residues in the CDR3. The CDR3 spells CASSLDGSTYNEQFF. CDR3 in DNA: TGTGCCAGCAGCTTAGATGGGAGTACCTACAATGAGCAGTTCTTC.

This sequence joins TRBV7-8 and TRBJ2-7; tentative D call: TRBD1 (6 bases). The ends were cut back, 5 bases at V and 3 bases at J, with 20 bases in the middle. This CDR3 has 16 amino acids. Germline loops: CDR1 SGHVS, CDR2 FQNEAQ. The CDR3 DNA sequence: TGTGCCAGCAGCCACGGACAGCCATTAACTATCTACGAGCAGTACTTC. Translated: CASSHGQPLTIYEQYF.

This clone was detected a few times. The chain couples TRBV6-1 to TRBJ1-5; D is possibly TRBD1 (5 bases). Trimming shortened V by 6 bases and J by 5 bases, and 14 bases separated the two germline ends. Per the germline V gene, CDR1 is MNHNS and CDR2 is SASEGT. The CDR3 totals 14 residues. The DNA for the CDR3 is TGTGCCAGCAGGACCGGGGCTGGAGATCAGCCCCAGCATTTT. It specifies CASRTGAGDQPQHF.

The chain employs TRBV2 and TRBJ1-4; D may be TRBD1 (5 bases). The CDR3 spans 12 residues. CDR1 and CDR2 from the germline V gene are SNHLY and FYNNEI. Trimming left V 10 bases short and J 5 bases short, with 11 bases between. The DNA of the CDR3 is TGTGCCACCAGGGAGGGGAATGAAAAACTGTTTTTT. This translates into CATREGNEKLFF.

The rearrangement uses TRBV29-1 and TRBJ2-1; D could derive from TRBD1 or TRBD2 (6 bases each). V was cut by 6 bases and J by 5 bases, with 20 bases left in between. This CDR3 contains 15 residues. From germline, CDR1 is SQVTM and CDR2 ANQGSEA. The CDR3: CSVTFPGGANNEQFF. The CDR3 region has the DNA TGCAGCGTAACTTTCCCCGGGGGCGCAAACAATGAGCAGTTCTTC.

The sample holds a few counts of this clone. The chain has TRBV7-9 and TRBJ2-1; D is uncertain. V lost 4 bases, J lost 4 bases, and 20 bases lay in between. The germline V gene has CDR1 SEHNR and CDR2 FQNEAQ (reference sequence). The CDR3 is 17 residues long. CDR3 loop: CASSSPWMAEGYNEQFF. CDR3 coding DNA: TGTGCCAGCAGCTCCCCCTGGATGGCAGAAGGTTACAATGAGCAGTTCTTC.